This T cell receptor (beta chain) was profiled in a study of technical replicates of blood from a handful of donors. Trimming removed 4 bases from V and 1 base from J; junction bases left unmatched: 7. The germline CDR1 and CDR2 sequences are SGHAT and FQNNGV. This CDR3 has 17 residues. Clones were read by immunoSEQ multiplex PCR, and TCRdb kept only the in-frame ones, dropping some. The table has more than 70,000 clones, around 90% seen once. The specimen was T cells isolated from PBMCs. J is TRBJ2-2 and V is TRBV11-2; 9 bases agree with TRBD1. The sequence derives from a human donor in good health. In nucleotides, the CDR3 is TGTGCCAGCAGCTGGGGGGACAGGGCCCTGAACACCGGGGAGCTGTTTTTT. It yields the protein CASSWGDRALNTGELFF.